Listed below are T cell receptor beta chains from one sample, sequenced in a study of blood T cell repertoires in COVID-19. Only in-frame clones appear in the TCRdb table, and some are missing; sequencing was by immunoSEQ multiplex PCR. The sample contains about 280,000 clones, around nine tenths of which appear only once. Sample: peripheral blood. Receptors were obtained from a woman in her 30s with COVID-19, enrolled during active disease. CDR3s include the opening cysteine and the closing phenylalanine or tryptophan. A D gene is named only where the DNA matches it firmly. The size of a clone is reported for some rows only, either as once, few or many, or as a class for expanded clones.

cdr3_length clone_size j_call d_call v_call cdr3_nt cdr3_aa
18 . TRBJ2-4 . TRBV13 TGTGCCAGCAGCTTAGCGGGGTGGGATGGTGCGGAGAGAAACATTCAGTACTTC CASSLAGWDGAERNIQYF
16 . TRBJ2-2 TRBD2 TRBV3-1/TRBV3-2 TGTGCCAGCAGCCAGACACGGACTAGCGGGGCCGGGGAGCTGTTTTTT CASSQTRTSGAGELFF
13 . TRBJ1-1 TRBD1 TRBV12-5 TGTGCTAGTGGACTCCCGACAGGGAAGGCGGCTTTCTTT CASGLPTGKAAFF
16 once TRBJ1-2 TRBD1 TRBV29-1 TGCAGCGTTGAAAGAGATCCCCCGGGACAGCTATATGGCTACACCTTC CSVERDPPGQLYGYTF
17 . TRBJ2-7 TRBD2 TRBV5-1 TGCGCCAGCAGCTGGGGACTAGCGGGGGGACTGGCCTACGAGCAGTACTTC CASSWGLAGGLAYEQYF
16 . TRBJ2-3 . TRBV5-1 TGCGCCAGCAGCCGTTCCGGCAGGGATACGGCAGATACGCAGTATTTT CASSRSGRDTADTQYF
14 . TRBJ1-1 . TRBV5-5 TGTGCCAGCGGTTTTCAATTCGGGGACACTGAAGCTTTCTTT CASGFQFGDTEAFF
15 . TRBJ1-5 TRBD1 TRBV28 TGTGCCAGCAGTTTCCAAGGACAGGGGAGGAAACCCCAGCATTTT CASSFQGQGRKPQHF
16 . TRBJ2-2 . TRBV6-4 TGTGCCAGCAGTGACTCCGGTGCAGGGTACACCGGGGAGCTGTTTTTT CASSDSGAGYTGELFF
12 few TRBJ1-1 . TRBV6-6 TGTGCCAGCAGGCTGCAGGGCACTGAAGCTTTCTTT CASRLQGTEAFF
15 . TRBJ2-5 TRBD1 TRBV28 TGTGCCAGCAGTTTCGGGACAGGGGGCGCGGAGACCCAGTACTTC CASSFGTGGAETQYF
15 . TRBJ2-1 TRBD2 TRBV4-1 TGCGCCAGCAGCCATCTGACTAGCAATCACAATGAGCAGTTCTTC CASSHLTSNHNEQFF
15 . TRBJ2-3 TRBD1 TRBV5-6 TGTGCCAGCACCACCGGACAGGGGACTTTAGATACGCAGTATTTT CASTTGQGTLDTQYF
15 . TRBJ1-6 . TRBV28 TGTGCCAGCAGCGCCAATAGCGGTCGGTCTTCACCCCTCCACTTT CASSANSGRSSPLHF
18 . TRBJ2-7 TRBD2 TRBV7-8 TGTGCCAGCAGCTCAAGAAGAGGGACTAGCGTCTCGACCTACGAGCAGTACTTC CASSSRRGTSVSTYEQYF
15 . TRBJ2-7 TRBD1 TRBV19 TGTGCCAGTAGTAGGGGCCGGACAGGGAATTACGAGCAGTACTTC CASSRGRTGNYEQYF
12 . TRBJ1-2 . TRBV27 TGTGCCAGCAGTTTGACGGGGGATGGCTACACCTTC CASSLTGDGYTF
17 . TRBJ2-1 . TRBV4-1 . CASSQVIVLRAYNEQFF
12 . TRBJ2-2 TRBD2 TRBV15 TGTGCCACCAGCAGAGGGGAGGGGTTGCTGTTTTTT CATSRGEGLLFF
16 . TRBJ1-2 TRBD1 TRBV7-2 TGTGCCAGCAGCTTAGTCGGACAGGGGGCGATCTATGGCTACACCTTC CASSLVGQGAIYGYTF
14 . TRBJ2-5 . TRBV7-8 TGTGCCAGCAGCTTAGTGGGGGCCCAAGAGACCCAGTACTTC CASSLVGAQETQYF
13 once TRBJ1-6 . TRBV11-2 TGTGCCAGCAGCTTAGACAGGAATTCACCCCTCCACTTT CASSLDRNSPLHF
14 . TRBJ1-5 TRBD1 TRBV6-5 TGTGCCAGCTCCGAATGGGGGGACAGTCAGCCCCAGCATTTT CASSEWGDSQPQHF
15 . TRBJ1-1 TRBD1 TRBV2 TGTGCCAGCAAACTACAGGGGGCATTGAAAACTGAAGCTTTCTTT CASKLQGALKTEAFF
15 . TRBJ1-2 . TRBV4-1 TGCGCCAGCAGCCGGATTGAACAGACCGCCGCTGGCTACACCTTC CASSRIEQTAAGYTF
16 once TRBJ2-3 TRBD2 TRBV5-1 TGCGCCAGCAGCCCACTAGCGGGGGCCAGCACAGATACGCAGTATTTT CASSPLAGASTDTQYF
16 . TRBJ2-1 . TRBV5-4 TGTGCCAGCAGCTTCTTGCTGGGGGGCTCCTACAATGAGCAGTTCTTC CASSFLLGGSYNEQFF
16 . TRBJ1-3 . TRBV5-5 TGTGCCAGCAGCTTGGCCCCCTCCAGCTCTGGAAACACCATATATTTT CASSLAPSSSGNTIYF
18 . TRBJ2-1 TRBD2 TRBV5-1 TGCGCCAGCAGCTGGAATGGCCTAGCGGGGGGCCCTGAGGATGAGCAGTTCTTC CASSWNGLAGGPEDEQFF